This T cell receptor (beta chain) was recovered during a study of beta chain features in type 1 diabetes. General study results and limits: The study found that naive, central memory and Treg TCRB repertoires appeared more similar in patients than in healthy donors.

Points on this clone: Antigen: not known.

This CDR3 is built from 16 residues. The V gene lost 2 bases and the J gene lost 3 bases, with 14 bases spanning the gap. Per the germline V gene, CDR1 is PRHDT and CDR2 is FYEKMQ (reference sequence). Isolated RNA was reverse transcribed in full, so expressed TCRB transcripts were sequenced. Measured with immunoSEQ multiplex PCR; TCRdb has only the in-frame clones, and not every one. The sample includes around 99,000 clones, roughly 40% of them seen just once. Cell sorting via CD45RO/CCR7/CD25/CD127/CD95/CD27 was performed to obtain CD4+ naive, central memory, regulatory and stem cell-like memory cells. Sorting gave populations that all exceeded 95% purity.

The receptor comes from a woman younger than 35 in good health. This chain links TRBV13 with TRBJ1-3; D ambiguous. Sample: stem cell memory CD4+ T cells from blood. CDR3 sequence reads: CASSLRTISCGNTIYF. DNA for the CDR3: TGTGCCAGCAGCTTAAGAACTATTAGCTGTGGAAACACCATATATTTT. Using reference TRBV13 and TRBJ1-3 for the parts outside the CDR3, the full variable domain is AAGVIQSPRHLIKEKRETATLKCYPIPRHDTVYWYQQGPGQDPQFLISFYEKMQSDKGSIPDRFSAQQFSDYHSELNMSSLELGDSALYFCASSLRTISCGNTIYFGEGSWLTVV.